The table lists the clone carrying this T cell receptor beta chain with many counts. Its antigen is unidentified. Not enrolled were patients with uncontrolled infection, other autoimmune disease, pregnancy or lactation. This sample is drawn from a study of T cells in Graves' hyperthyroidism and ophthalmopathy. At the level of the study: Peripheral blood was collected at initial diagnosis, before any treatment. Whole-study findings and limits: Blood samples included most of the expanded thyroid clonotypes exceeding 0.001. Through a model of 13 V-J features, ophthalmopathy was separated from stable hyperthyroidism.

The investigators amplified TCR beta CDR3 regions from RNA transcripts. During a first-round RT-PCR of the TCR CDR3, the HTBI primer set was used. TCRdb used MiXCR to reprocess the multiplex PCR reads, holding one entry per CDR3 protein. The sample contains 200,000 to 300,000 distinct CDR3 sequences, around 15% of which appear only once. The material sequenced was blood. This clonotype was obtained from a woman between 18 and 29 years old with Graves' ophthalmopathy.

CDR3 sequence: CASSQSGLLYEQYF. CDR3 DNA sequence: TGTGCCAGCAGCCAGTCGGGACTACTCTACGAGCAGTACTTC. This chain connects TRBV3-1 to TRBJ2-7; 7 positions match TRBD2. Germline CDR1 LGHDT, CDR2 YNNKEL (reference sequence). This CDR3 is built from 14 residues. V was clipped by 3 bases and J by 3 bases; unmatched bases: 5.